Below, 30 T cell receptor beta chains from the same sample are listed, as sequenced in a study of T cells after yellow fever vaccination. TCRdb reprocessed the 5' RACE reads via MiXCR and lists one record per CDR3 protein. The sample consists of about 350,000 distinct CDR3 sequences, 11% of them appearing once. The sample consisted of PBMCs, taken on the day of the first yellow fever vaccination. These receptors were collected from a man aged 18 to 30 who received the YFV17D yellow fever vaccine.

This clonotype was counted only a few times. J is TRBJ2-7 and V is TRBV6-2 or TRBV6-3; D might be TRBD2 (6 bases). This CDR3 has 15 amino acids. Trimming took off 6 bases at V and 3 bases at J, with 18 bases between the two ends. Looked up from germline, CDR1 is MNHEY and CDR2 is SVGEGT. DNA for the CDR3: TGTGCCAGCAGCTACGGGGGAGTCGGGGGCTACGAGCAGTACTTC. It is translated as CASSYGGVGGYEQYF.

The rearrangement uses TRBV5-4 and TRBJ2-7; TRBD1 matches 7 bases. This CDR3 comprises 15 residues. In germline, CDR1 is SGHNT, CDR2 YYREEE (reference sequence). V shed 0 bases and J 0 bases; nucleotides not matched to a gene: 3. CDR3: CASSLAGGASYEQYF. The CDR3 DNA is TGTGCCAGCAGCTTGGCAGGGGGTGCCTCCTACGAGCAGTACTTC.

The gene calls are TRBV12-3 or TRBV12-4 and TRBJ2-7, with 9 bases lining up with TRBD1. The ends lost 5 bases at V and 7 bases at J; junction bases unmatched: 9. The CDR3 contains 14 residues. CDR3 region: CASSGGTGSWEQYF. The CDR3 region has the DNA TGTGCCAGCAGTGGCGGGACAGGGTCTTGGGAGCAGTACTTC.

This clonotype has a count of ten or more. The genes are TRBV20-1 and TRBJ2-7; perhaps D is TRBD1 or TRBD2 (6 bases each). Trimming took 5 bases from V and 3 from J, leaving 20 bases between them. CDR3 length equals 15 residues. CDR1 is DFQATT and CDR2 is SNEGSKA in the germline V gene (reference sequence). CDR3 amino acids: CSAPQLAAGDYEQYF. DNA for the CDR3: TGCAGTGCTCCCCAGTTAGCGGCAGGGGACTACGAGCAGTACTTC.

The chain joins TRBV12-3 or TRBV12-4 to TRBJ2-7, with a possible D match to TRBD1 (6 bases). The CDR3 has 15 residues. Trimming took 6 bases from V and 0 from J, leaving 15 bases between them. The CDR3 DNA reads TGTGCCAGCAGGGCGGACAGCTCCCTCTCCTACGAGCAGTACTTC. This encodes CASRADSSLSYEQYF.

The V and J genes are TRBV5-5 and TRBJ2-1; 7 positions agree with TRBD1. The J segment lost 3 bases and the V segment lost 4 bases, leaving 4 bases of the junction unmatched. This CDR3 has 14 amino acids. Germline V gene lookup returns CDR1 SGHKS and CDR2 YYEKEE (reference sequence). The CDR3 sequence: CASSTGQVYNEQFF. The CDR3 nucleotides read TGTGCCAGCAGCACTGGACAGGTCTACAATGAGCAGTTCTTC.

CDR3 sequence (DNA): TGCAGTGCTACAGTAGCGGGGGGGCACGGGGAGCTGTTTTTT. It specifies CSATVAGGHGELFF. V usage is TRBV20-1 and J usage is TRBJ2-2; 11 nucleotides agree with TRBD2. CDR3 length: 14 amino acids. J gave up 7 bases and V 4 bases, and 5 bases lay outside the gene matches. From germline, CDR1 is DFQATT and CDR2 SNEGSKA (reference sequence).

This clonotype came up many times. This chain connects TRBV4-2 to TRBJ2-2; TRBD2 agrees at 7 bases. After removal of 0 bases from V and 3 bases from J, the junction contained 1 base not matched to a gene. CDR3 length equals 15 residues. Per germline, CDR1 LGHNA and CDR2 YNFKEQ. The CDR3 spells CASSQDGGDTGELFF. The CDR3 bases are TGTGCCAGCAGCCAAGATGGGGGGGACACCGGGGAGCTGTTTTTT.

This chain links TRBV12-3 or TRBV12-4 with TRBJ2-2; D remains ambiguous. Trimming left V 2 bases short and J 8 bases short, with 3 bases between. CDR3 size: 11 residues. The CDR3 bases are TGTGCCAGCAGTTTATTGGGGGAGCTGTTTTTT. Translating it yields CASSLLGELFF.

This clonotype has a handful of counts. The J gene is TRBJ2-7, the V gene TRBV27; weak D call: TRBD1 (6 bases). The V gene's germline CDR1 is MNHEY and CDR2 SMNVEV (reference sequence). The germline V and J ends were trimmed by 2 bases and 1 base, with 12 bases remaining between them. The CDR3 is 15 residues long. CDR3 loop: CASSLEWGRSYEQYF. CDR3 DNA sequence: TGTGCCAGCAGTTTAGAGTGGGGGCGTTCCTACGAGCAGTACTTC.

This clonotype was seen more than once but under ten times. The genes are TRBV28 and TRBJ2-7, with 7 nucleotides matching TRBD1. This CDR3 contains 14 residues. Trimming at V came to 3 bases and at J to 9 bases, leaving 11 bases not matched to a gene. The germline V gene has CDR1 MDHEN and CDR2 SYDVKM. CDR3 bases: TGTGCCAGCAGTTTTCAGGGGGACCCTCCGGGGCAGTACGTC. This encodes CASSFQGDPPGQYV.

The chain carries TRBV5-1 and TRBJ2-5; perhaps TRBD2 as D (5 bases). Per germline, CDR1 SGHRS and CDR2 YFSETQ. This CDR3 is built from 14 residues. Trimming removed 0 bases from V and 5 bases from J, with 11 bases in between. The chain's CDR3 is CASSLVGGVETQYF. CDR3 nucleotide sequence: TGCGCCAGCAGCTTGGTAGGAGGTGTGGAGACCCAGTACTTC.

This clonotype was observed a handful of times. The CDR3 DNA reads as TGTGCCAGCTGGGCGTCCTACACCGGGGAGCTGTTTTTT. Translation gives CASWASYTGELFF. This chain connects TRBV25-1 to TRBJ2-2; unclear D gene. CDR1 is MGHDK and CDR2 is SYGVNS in the germline V gene. V was shortened by 8 bases and J by 3 bases, with 10 bases between the two germline ends. The CDR3 is made up of 13 amino acids.

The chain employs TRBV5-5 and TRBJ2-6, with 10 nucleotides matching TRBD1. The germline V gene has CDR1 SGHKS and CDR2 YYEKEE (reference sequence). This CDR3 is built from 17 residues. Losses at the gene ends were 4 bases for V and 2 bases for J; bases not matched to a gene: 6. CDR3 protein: CASSVTGTGAGANVLTF. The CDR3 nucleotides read TGTGCCAGCAGCGTTACCGGGACAGGGGCTGGGGCCAACGTCCTGACTTTC.

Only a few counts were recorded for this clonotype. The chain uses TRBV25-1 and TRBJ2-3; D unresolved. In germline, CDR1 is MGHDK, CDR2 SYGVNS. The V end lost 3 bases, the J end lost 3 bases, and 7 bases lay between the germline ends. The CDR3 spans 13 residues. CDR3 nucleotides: TGTGCCAGCAGTGACAGGATTACAGATACGCAGTATTTT. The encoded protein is CASSDRITDTQYF.

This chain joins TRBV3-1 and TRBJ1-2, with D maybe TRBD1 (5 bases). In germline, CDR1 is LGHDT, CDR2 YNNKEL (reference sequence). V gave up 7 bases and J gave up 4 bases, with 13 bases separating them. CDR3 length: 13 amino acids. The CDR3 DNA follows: TGTGCCAGCAAGCCAACAGGCCGCTATGGCTACACCTTC. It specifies CASKPTGRYGYTF.

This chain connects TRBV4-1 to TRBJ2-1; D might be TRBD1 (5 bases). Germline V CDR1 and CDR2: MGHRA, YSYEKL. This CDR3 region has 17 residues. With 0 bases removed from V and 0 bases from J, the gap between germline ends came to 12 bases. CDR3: CASSQDVWQGSYNEQFF. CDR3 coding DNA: TGCGCCAGCAGCCAAGATGTTTGGCAGGGCTCCTACAATGAGCAGTTCTTC.

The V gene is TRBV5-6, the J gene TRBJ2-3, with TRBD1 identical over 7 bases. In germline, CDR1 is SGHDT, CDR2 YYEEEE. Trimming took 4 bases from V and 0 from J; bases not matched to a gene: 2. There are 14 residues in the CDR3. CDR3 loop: CASSRQGSTDTQYF. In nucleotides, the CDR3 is TGTGCCAGCAGCCGACAGGGAAGCACAGATACGCAGTATTTT.

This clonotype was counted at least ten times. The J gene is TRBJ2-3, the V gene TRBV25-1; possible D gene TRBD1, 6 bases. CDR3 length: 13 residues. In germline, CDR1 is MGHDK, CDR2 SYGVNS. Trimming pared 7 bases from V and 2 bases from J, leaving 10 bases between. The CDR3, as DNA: TGTGCCAGCAAAGGGGGTCTCACAGATACGCAGTATTTT. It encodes CASKGGLTDTQYF. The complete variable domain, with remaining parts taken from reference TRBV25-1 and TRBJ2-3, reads EADIYQTPRYLVIGTGKKITLECSQTMGHDKMYWYQQDPGMELHLIHYSYGVNSTEKGDLSSESTVSRIRTEHFPLTLESARPSHTSQYLCASKGGLTDTQYFGPGTRLTVL.

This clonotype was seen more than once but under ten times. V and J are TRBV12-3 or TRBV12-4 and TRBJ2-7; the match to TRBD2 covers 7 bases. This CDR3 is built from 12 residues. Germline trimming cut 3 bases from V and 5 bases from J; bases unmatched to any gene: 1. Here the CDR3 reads CASSFGGDEQYF. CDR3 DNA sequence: TGTGCCAGCAGTTTTGGGGGGGACGAGCAGTACTTC.

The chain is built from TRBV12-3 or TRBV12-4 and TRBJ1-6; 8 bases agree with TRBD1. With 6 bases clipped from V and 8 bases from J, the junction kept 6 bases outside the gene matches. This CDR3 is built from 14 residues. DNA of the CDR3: TGTGCCAGCAGCCACAGGGGGATGGATTCACCCCTCCACTTT. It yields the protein CASSHRGMDSPLHF.

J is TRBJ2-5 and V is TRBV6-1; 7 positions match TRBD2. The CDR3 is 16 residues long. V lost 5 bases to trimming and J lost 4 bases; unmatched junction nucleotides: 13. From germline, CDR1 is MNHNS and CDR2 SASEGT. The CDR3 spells CASSRSGLQFSETQYF. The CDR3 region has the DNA TGTGCCAGCAGTCGATCGGGACTACAGTTTTCAGAGACCCAGTACTTC.

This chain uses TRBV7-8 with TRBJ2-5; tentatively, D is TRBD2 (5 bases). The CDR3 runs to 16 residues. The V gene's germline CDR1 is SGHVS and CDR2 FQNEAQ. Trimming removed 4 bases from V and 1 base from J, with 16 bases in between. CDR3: CASSSTWGSAQETQYF. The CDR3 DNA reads TGTGCCAGCAGCTCCACCTGGGGTAGCGCCCAAGAGACCCAGTACTTC.

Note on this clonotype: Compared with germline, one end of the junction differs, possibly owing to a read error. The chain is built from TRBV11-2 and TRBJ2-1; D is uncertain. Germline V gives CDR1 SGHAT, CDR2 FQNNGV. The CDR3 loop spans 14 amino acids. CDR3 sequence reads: CASSPRGGYNKQFF. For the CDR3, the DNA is TGTGCCAGCAGCCCGCGAGGCGGCTACAATAAGCAGTTCTTC.

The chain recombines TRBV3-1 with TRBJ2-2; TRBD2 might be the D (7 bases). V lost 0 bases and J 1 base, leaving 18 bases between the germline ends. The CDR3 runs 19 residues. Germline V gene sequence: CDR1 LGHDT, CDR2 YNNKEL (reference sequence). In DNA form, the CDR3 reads TGTGCCAGCAGCCAAGATCGAGGGGGGGGACCTGTGAACACCGGGGAGCTGTTTTTT. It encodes CASSQDRGGGPVNTGELFF. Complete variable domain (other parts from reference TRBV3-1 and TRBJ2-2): DTAVSQTPKYLVTQMGNDKSIKCEQNLGHDTMYWYKQDSKKFLKIMFSYNNKELIINETVPNRFSPKSPDKAHLNLHINSLELGDSAVYFCASSQDRGGGPVNTGELFFGEGSRLTVL.

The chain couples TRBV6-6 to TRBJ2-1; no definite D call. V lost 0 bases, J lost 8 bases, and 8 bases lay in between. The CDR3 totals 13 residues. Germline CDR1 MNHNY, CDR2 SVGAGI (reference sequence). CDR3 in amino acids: CASSYSQSHEQFF. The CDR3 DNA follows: TGTGCCAGCAGTTACTCGCAGAGTCATGAGCAGTTCTTC.

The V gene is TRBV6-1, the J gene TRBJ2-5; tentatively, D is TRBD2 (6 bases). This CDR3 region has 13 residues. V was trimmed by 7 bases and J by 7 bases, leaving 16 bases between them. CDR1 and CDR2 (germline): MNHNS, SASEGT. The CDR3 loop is CASIADAYGTQYF. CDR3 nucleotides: TGTGCCAGCATAGCGGACGCGTACGGGACCCAGTACTTC.

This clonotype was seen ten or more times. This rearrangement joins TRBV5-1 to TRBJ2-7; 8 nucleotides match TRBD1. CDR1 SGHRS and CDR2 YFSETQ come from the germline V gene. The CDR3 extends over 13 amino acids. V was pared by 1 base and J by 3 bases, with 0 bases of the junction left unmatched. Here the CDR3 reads CASSLTGGYEQYF. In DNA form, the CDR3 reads TGCGCCAGCAGCTTGACAGGGGGCTACGAGCAGTACTTC.

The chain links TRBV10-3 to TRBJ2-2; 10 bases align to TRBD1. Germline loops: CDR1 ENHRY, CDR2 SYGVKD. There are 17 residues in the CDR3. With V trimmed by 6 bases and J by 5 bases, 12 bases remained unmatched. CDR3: CAISASTGGGWTGELFF. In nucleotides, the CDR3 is TGTGCCATCAGCGCCTCGACAGGGGGCGGTTGGACCGGGGAGCTGTTTTTT.

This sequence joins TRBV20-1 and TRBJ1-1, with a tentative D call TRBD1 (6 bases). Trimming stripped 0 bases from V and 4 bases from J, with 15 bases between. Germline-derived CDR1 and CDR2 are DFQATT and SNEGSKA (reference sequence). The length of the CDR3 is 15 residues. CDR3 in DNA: TGCAGTGCTAGAGATCGGTCGGGGGCGGGCACTGAAGCTTTCTTT. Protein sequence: CSARDRSGAGTEAFF.